The T cell receptor beta chain described here comes from a study of identical twins. Regarding the study as a whole: The models gave estimates that fell short of the out-of-frame TCR alpha sharing seen in monozygotic twins. In cord blood, abundant beta clonotypes had fewer insertions; memory showed no trend.

Trimming pared 2 bases from V and 1 base from J, leaving 5 bases between. Germline CDR1 SQVTM, CDR2 ANQGSEA. The CDR3 has 12 amino acids. TCRdb redid the calling of the 5' RACE reads with MiXCR, one entry per CDR3 protein. The data contain more than 650,000 distinct CDR3 sequences, approximately 6% of them seen just once; the ten biggest clones take up approximately 1.6%. This clonotype was seen many times. Its specificity is unknown. The chain joins TRBV29-1 to TRBJ1-2, with unresolved D. What was sequenced was naive T cells sorted from blood. The clonotype originates from a man aged 18-30 years in good health. The DNA for the CDR3 is TGCAGCGTTGAAAGGGATAACTATGGCTACACCTTC. Encoded protein: CSVERDNYGYTF.